This passage covers 20 T cell receptor beta chains from one sample sequenced in a study of blood T cell repertoires in COVID-19. The protocol was immunoSEQ multiplex PCR, while the TCRdb copy is restricted to in-frame clones and leaves out a portion. The sample lists 200,000 to 250,000 clones; around 83% were seen once. Material for sequencing was peripheral blood. Receptors were obtained from a woman between 50 and 59 years old with COVID-19, enrolled during active disease.

This clone has a single count. The V and J genes are TRBV7-9 and TRBJ1-1, with a weak D call TRBD1 (6 bases). Per the germline V gene, CDR1 is SEHNR and CDR2 is FQNEAQ (reference sequence). The V end was cut by 5 bases, the J end by 1 base, with 14 bases between. The CDR3 sequence is 15 residues long. In nucleotides, the CDR3 is TGTGCCAGCAGCCCCCGGACAGAACAGAACACTGAAGCTTTCTTT. Translated, it gives CASSPRTEQNTEAFF.

The chain couples TRBV7-8 to TRBJ2-2; TRBD1 matches at 8 bases. The germline V gene encodes CDR1 SGHVS and CDR2 FQNEAQ. The CDR3 extends over 15 amino acids. The J segment lost 6 bases and the V segment lost 3 bases, leaving 6 bases of the junction unmatched. Here the CDR3 DNA reads TGTGCCAGCAGCTTTTCTGGACAGGGTGCCGGGGAGCTGTTTTTT. As protein: CASSFSGQGAGELFF.

The chain links TRBV28 to TRBJ1-5; D is unresolved. Germline V CDR1 and CDR2: MDHEN, SYDVKM. This CDR3 has 14 amino acids. The germline V and J ends were trimmed by 3 bases and 4 bases, with 10 bases remaining between them. CDR3 protein: CASSLRDFNQPQHF. The DNA of the CDR3 is TGTGCCAGCAGTTTGCGTGACTTTAATCAGCCCCAGCATTTT.

The J gene is TRBJ2-5, the V gene TRBV18; 7 bases agree with TRBD2. After removal of 0 bases from V and 8 bases from J, the junction contained 9 bases not matched to a gene. Germline lookup yields CDR1 KGHSH and CDR2 LQKENI. The CDR3 contains 15 residues. As DNA, the CDR3 is TGTGCCAGCTCACCACCGGGGGGGGAAAGGAGCACCCAGTACTTC. Amino acid sequence: CASSPPGGERSTQYF.

The V call is TRBV21-1, the J call TRBJ2-5; the table calls TRBD2, which could not be checked here. TRBV21-1 is a pseudogene locus. The length of the CDR3 is 19 residues. The chain's CDR3 is CASSYRPGLAGGQTETQYF. CDR3 DNA: TGTGCCAGCAGCTACCGACCCGGACTAGCGGGGGGACAGACCGAGACCCAGTACTTC.

The chain couples TRBV6-2 or TRBV6-3 to TRBJ2-3; TRBD2 agrees at 8 bases. Trimming at V came to 2 bases and at J to 1 base, leaving 5 bases not matched to a gene. This CDR3 comprises 16 residues. From germline, CDR1 is MNHEY and CDR2 SVGEGT. CDR3 sequence (DNA): TGTGCCAGCAGTTACGGACGGCGGGGGGGCACAGATACGCAGTATTTT. Its protein product is CASSYGRRGGTDTQYF.

In DNA form, the CDR3 reads TGTGCCAGCACCAACTCCGGGACAGGGAGTTACGAGCAGTACTTC. This gives the protein CASTNSGTGSYEQYF. The chain recombines TRBV6-5 with TRBJ2-7; 9 nucleotides agree with TRBD1. V lost 7 bases and J lost 4; bases outside the gene matches: 11. Germline CDR1 MNHEY, CDR2 SVGAGI. CDR3 length equals 15 residues.

This clone occurred once. This chain links TRBV6-6 with TRBJ1-2, with D possibly matching TRBD1 (5 bases). The germline V and J ends were trimmed by 2 bases and 2 bases, with 12 bases remaining between them. The CDR3 is made up of 15 amino acids. The V gene's germline CDR1 is MNHNY and CDR2 SVGAGI (reference sequence). The CDR3 region is CASSYTEGRNYGYTF. CDR3 DNA sequence: TGTGCCAGCAGTTACACGGAGGGGAGGAACTATGGCTACACCTTC.

Ten or more counts support this clone. The chain has TRBV2 and TRBJ1-2; no reliable D call. This CDR3 region has 13 residues. Trimming left V 7 bases short and J 0 bases short, with 9 bases between. Germline V CDR1 and CDR2: SNHLY, FYNNEI. DNA for the CDR3: TGTGCCAGCACTTCGACACCTAACTATGGCTACACCTTC. Residues: CASTSTPNYGYTF.

This chain links TRBV5-5 with TRBJ2-3; D not resolved. In germline, CDR1 is SGHKS, CDR2 YYEKEE (reference sequence). The CDR3 length is 12 residues. V was pared by 4 bases and J by 3 bases, with 6 bases between. The CDR3 coding sequence is TGTGCCAGCAGCCTATTTACAGATACGCAGTATTTT. Amino acid sequence: CASSLFTDTQYF.

In this sample, this clone turned up a few times. The chain joins TRBV6-4 to TRBJ1-2; D gene ambiguous. V lost 7 bases and J 4 bases, leaving 13 bases between the germline ends. This CDR3 comprises 13 residues. Germline V gene data show CDR1 as MRHNA and CDR2 as SNTAGT. For the CDR3, the DNA is TGTGCCAGCAAGAATAGGGAGGCCTATGGCTACACCTTC. Protein sequence: CASKNREAYGYTF.

The genes are TRBV6-5 and TRBJ2-7, with TRBD1 as a possible D gene (5 bases). V dropped 5 bases and J dropped 0 bases, with 14 bases sitting between them. Germline CDR1 reads MNHEY; CDR2 reads SVGAGI. The CDR3 has 15 residues. The CDR3 nucleotides are TGTGCCAGCAGTATCACAGGACGCCTCTCCTACGAGCAGTACGTC. Its protein product is CASSITGRLSYEQYV.

The CDR3 DNA reads as TGTGCCACCCGCGGACAGGGGTGGGGAGATACGCAGTATTTT. Translating gives CATRGQGWGDTQYF. The chain couples TRBV14 to TRBJ2-3, with 9 bases identical to TRBD1. CDR1 is SGHDN and CDR2 is FVKESK in the germline V gene. The junction had 10 bases not matched to a gene; V was cut back by 10 bases and J by 5 bases. There are 14 residues in the CDR3. Complete variable domain (other parts from reference TRBV14 and TRBJ2-3): EAGVTQFPSHSVIEKGQTVTLRCDPISGHDNLYWYRRVMGKEIKFLLHFVKESKQDESGMPNNRFLAERTGGTYSTLKVQPAELEDSGVYFCATRGQGWGDTQYFGPGTRLTVL.

This chain links TRBV7-3 with TRBJ2-1; the D gene is possibly TRBD2 (6 bases). This CDR3 has 15 amino acids. V lost 6 bases and J 3 bases, leaving 15 bases between the germline ends. The V gene's germline CDR1 is SGHTA and CDR2 FQGTGA. CDR3 sequence (DNA): TGTGCCAGCAGTTCACGGGAGACTGACTACAATGAGCAGTTCTTC. It translates to CASSSRETDYNEQFF. The full variable domain, completed using reference TRBV7-3 and TRBJ2-1, is GAGVSQTPSNKVTEKGKYVELRCDPISGHTALYWYRQSLGQGPEFLIYFQGTGAADDSGLPNDRFFAVRPEGSVSTLKIQRTERGDSAVYLCASSSRETDYNEQFFGPGTRLTVL.

This clone was recorded only once. Other DNA sequences from this sample encode an identical CDR3 as well. V usage is TRBV7-2 and J usage is TRBJ1-5; 9 nucleotides align to TRBD1. V trimming: 5 bases; J trimming: 7 bases; junction bases outside the gene matches: 3. Germline CDR1 and CDR2: SGHTA and FQGNSA. This CDR3 has 13 amino acids. The CDR3 loop is CASSLTGGQPQHF. DNA for the CDR3: TGTGCCAGCAGCCTGACAGGGGGGCAGCCCCAGCATTTT.

The rearrangement joins TRBV30 to TRBJ1-2; possibly TRBD1 for D (6 bases). The CDR3 is made up of 11 amino acids. Germline-derived CDR1 and CDR2 are GTSNPN and SVGIG (reference sequence). Deletions cut 7 bases from V and 3 bases from J, with 9 bases between. CDR3 in amino acids: CAYRDDYGYTF. The CDR3 nucleotides read TGTGCCTACAGGGATGACTATGGCTACACCTTC.

The rearrangement links TRBV12-3 or TRBV12-4 to TRBJ2-7, with D tentatively TRBD2 (5 bases). The CDR3 sequence is 11 residues long. Trimming cost V 6 bases and J 7 bases, with 10 bases left between them. The CDR3 loop is CASRVAMEQYF. CDR3 DNA sequence: TGTGCCAGCAGGGTAGCGATGGAGCAGTACTTC.

The table lists this clone with many counts. This chain connects TRBV7-2 to TRBJ1-1; 8 bases are shared with TRBD1. The V and J ends lost 6 bases and 7 bases, in that order; junction bases with no gene match: 10. This CDR3 is built from 14 residues. Germline V gene data show CDR1 as SGHTA and CDR2 as FQGNSA. The CDR3 spells CASSRDRRTLEAFF. Written as DNA, the CDR3 is TGTGCCAGCAGTCGGGACAGGAGGACCCTTGAAGCTTTCTTT.

This sequence joins TRBV7-8 and TRBJ1-1; D gene unclear. In germline, CDR1 is SGHVS, CDR2 FQNEAQ. This CDR3 has 15 amino acids. The germline V and J ends were trimmed by 2 bases and 7 bases, with 17 bases remaining between them. The CDR3 loop reads CASSLSTLGRVEAFF. In nucleotides, the CDR3 is TGTGCCAGCAGCTTATCGACCTTAGGGAGGGTTGAAGCTTTCTTT.

This chain links TRBV27 with TRBJ2-3, with 7 nucleotides matching TRBD2. V shed 6 bases, J shed 4 bases, and the junction held 10 bases outside the gene matches. Germline lookup yields CDR1 MNHEY and CDR2 SMNVEV (reference sequence). The length of the CDR3 is 15 residues. The CDR3 spells CASRVGLAGADTQYF. Written as DNA, the CDR3 is TGTGCCAGCAGAGTAGGACTTGCGGGGGCAGATACGCAGTATTTT.